These 19 T cell receptor beta chains came from one sample sequenced in a study of T cell responses to AZD1222 COVID-19 vaccine. Some clones are missing from TCRdb's copy, which holds only in-frame ones; the method was immunoSEQ multiplex PCR. There are 140,000 to 150,000 clones in the sample; just over 90% occur only once, and less than 3.5% lies in the top ten. This specimen consisted of peripheral blood, obtained on day 0 of MenACWY control vaccination. The receptors shown here come from an adult in good health.

V usage is TRBV28 and J usage is TRBJ2-1; the match to TRBD1 covers 10 bases. This CDR3 has 16 amino acids. Germline V gene lookup returns CDR1 MDHEN and CDR2 SYDVKM. V lost 6 bases and J lost 3; bases outside the gene matches: 8. The CDR3 DNA reads as TGTGCCAGCAGCGACAGGGGGCCGCAACGCTACAATGAGCAGTTCTTC. Translating it yields CASSDRGPQRYNEQFF.

The chain has TRBV30 and TRBJ1-1; D is undetermined. CDR3 length equals 14 residues. V was trimmed by 2 bases and J by 0 bases, leaving 10 bases between them. From germline, CDR1 is GTSNPN and CDR2 SVGIG (reference sequence). Here the CDR3 reads CAWSPNHVNTEAFF. CDR3 nucleotides: TGTGCCTGGAGTCCAAACCATGTGAACACTGAAGCTTTCTTT.

This clone was seen just once. The V gene is TRBV5-6, the J gene TRBJ1-1, with TRBD1 identical over 8 bases. This CDR3 region has 17 residues. J gave up 2 bases and V 3 bases, and 12 bases lay outside the gene matches. The germline CDR1 and CDR2 sequences are SGHDT and YYEEEE. The CDR3 loop reads CASSYILWGTGNTEAFF. CDR3 nucleotides: TGTGCCAGCAGCTACATCCTGTGGGGGACAGGAAACACTGAAGCTTTCTTT.

Notes on this clone: The junction does not match germline at one end; this may be a read error. V and J are TRBV12-3 or TRBV12-4 and TRBJ2-1, with TRBD1 as a possible D gene (5 bases). The CDR3 covers 13 residues. This chain's CDR3 is CASNQGLGNQQFF. The DNA of the CDR3 is TGTGCCAGCAACCAGGGATTGGGCAATCAGCAGTTCTTC.

This chain connects TRBV5-1 to TRBJ1-3, with 7 positions matching TRBD1. The length of the CDR3 is 16 residues. J gave up 2 bases and V 1 base, and 6 bases lay outside the gene matches. Germline V gives CDR1 SGHRS, CDR2 YFSETQ. The CDR3 protein is CASSLTGAVAGNTIYF. CDR3 DNA sequence: TGCGCCAGCAGCTTGACAGGGGCGGTTGCTGGAAACACCATATATTTT.

The rearrangement links TRBV7-2 to TRBJ1-2; D ambiguous. The V gene's germline CDR1 is SGHTA and CDR2 FQGNSA. This CDR3 region has 16 residues. V was clipped by 5 bases and J by 5 bases, with 21 bases between them. CDR3 nucleotide sequence: TGTGCCAGCAGCATGCAAGGCAGACCGTCCTATTATGGCTACACCTTC. Amino acid sequence: CASSMQGRPSYYGYTF.

The chain couples TRBV7-9 to TRBJ2-5; no clear D. The CDR3 loop spans 12 amino acids. CDR1 and CDR2 (germline): SEHNR, FQNEAQ (reference sequence). V lost 5 bases to trimming and J lost 5 bases, with 9 bases between them. The DNA of the CDR3 is TGTGCCAGCAGCCCAAAATCCGAGACCCAGTACTTC. Its protein is CASSPKSETQYF.

The rearrangement joins TRBV30 to TRBJ2-7; 11 bases are shared with TRBD2. The CDR3 is 16 residues long. Germline CDR1 and CDR2: GTSNPN and SVGIG (reference sequence). Trimming removed 0 bases from V and 6 bases from J; junction bases left unmatched: 10. For the CDR3, the DNA is TGTGCCTGGAGTGTACGAACTAGCGGGAGTAAGCCCGAGCAGTACTTC. Translating it yields CAWSVRTSGSKPEQYF.

In its sample, this clone was seen a few times. The J gene is TRBJ1-2, the V gene TRBV7-9; D is ambiguous. V was shortened by 3 bases and J by 7 bases, with 15 bases between the two germline ends. This CDR3 comprises 14 residues. Per germline, CDR1 SEHNR and CDR2 FQNEAQ (reference sequence). The CDR3 nucleotides are TGTGCCAGCAGCTTTTCGGTCCTCTCTGCTGGCTACACCTTC. It encodes CASSFSVLSAGYTF. The full variable domain, in which reference TRBV7-9 and TRBJ1-2 provide the parts outside the CDR3, is DTGVSQNPRHKITKRGQNVTFRCDPISEHNRLYWYRQTLGQGPEFLTYFQNEAQLEKSRLLSDRFSAERPKGSFSTLEIQRTEQGDSAMYLCASSFSVLSAGYTFGSGTRLTVV.

V gene TRBV4-1 combines with J gene TRBJ1-1, with D hard to call. The V end was cut by 5 bases, the J end by 1 base, with 5 bases between. The CDR3 spans 12 residues. From germline, CDR1 is MGHRA and CDR2 YSYEKL. CDR3 amino acids: CASSARNTEAFF. CDR3 DNA sequence: TGCGCCAGCAGCGCAAGGAACACTGAAGCTTTCTTT.

The chain is built from TRBV7-8 and TRBJ2-7, with TRBD1 matching over 8 bases. This CDR3 spans 15 amino acids. The V gene end was trimmed by 1 base and the J gene end by 2 bases; junction bases not matched to a gene: 4. Per germline, CDR1 SGHVS and CDR2 FQNEAQ. The CDR3 spells CASSLVEQGAYEQYF. The CDR3 bases are TGTGCCAGCAGCTTAGTTGAACAGGGGGCCTACGAGCAGTACTTC. Drawing the rest from reference TRBV7-8 and TRBJ2-7, the complete variable domain is GAGVSQSPRYKVAKRGQDVALRCDPISGHVSLFWYQQALGQGPEFLTYFQNEAQLDKSGLPSDRFFAERPEGSVSTLKIQRTQQEDSAVYLCASSLVEQGAYEQYFGPGTRLTVT.

The gene calls are TRBV2 and TRBJ1-3; D uncertain. The CDR3 runs 15 residues. Germline CDR1 is SNHLY and CDR2 is FYNNEI. Trimming pared 11 bases from V and 0 bases from J, leaving 17 bases between. CDR3 loop: CACLRSLLSGNTIYF. Here the CDR3 DNA reads TGTGCCTGTCTTCGAAGCTTACTCTCTGGAAACACCATATATTTT.

The CDR3 DNA reads as TGTGCCAGCAACCCAGGGATCTATGGCTACACCTTC. It codes for CASNPGIYGYTF. J is TRBJ1-2 and V is TRBV6-5; tentatively, D is TRBD1 (5 bases). The ends were cut back, 7 bases at V and 4 bases at J, with 10 bases in the middle. CDR1 and CDR2 from the germline V gene are MNHEY and SVGAGI. The CDR3 has 12 residues.

V usage is TRBV5-1 and J usage is TRBJ1-6; tentatively, D is TRBD1 (6 bases). Germline V gene sequence: CDR1 SGHRS, CDR2 YFSETQ. The CDR3 covers 16 residues. Trimming left V 1 base short and J 10 bases short, with 18 bases between. CDR3 in DNA: TGCGCCAGCAGCTTGCTTGGACAGTCGCCTGGATCACCCCTCCACTTT. It is translated as CASSLLGQSPGSPLHF.

The V gene is TRBV27, the J gene TRBJ1-5, with D maybe TRBD1 (5 bases). The germline V gene encodes CDR1 MNHEY and CDR2 SMNVEV (reference sequence). The CDR3 covers 17 residues. Trimming removed 5 bases from V and 1 base from J, with 18 bases in between. CDR3 region: CASSARGGGVSNQPQHF. CDR3 bases: TGTGCCAGCAGTGCTCGGGGCGGGGGAGTCAGCAATCAGCCCCAGCATTTT.

The chain joins TRBV5-8 to TRBJ1-6, with D perhaps TRBD1 (5 bases). Deletions cut 3 bases from V and 11 bases from J, with 18 bases between. CDR3 length equals 15 residues. Germline V gene sequence: CDR1 SGHTS, CDR2 YDEGEE. The CDR3 region has the DNA TGTGCCAGCAGCTCCTCCTCGGGGCCTTCGACACCCCTCCACTTT. Its protein is CASSSSSGPSTPLHF. Variable domain in full (rest from reference TRBV5-8 and TRBJ1-6): EAGVTQSPTHLIKTRGQQATLRCSPISGHTSVYWYQQALGLGLQFLLWYDEGEERNRGNFPPRFSGRQFPNYSSELNVNALELEDSALYLCASSSSSGPSTPLHFGNGTRLTVT.

The chain couples TRBV7-3 to TRBJ2-7, with 9 bases that match TRBD1. This CDR3 spans 15 amino acids. Germline CDR1 is SGHTA and CDR2 is FQGTGA. V shed 1 base and J 5 bases; nucleotides not matched to a gene: 6. CDR3 nucleotides: TGTGCCAGCAGCTTAATGGGGACAGGGAACCACGAGCAGTACTTC. Protein sequence: CASSLMGTGNHEQYF.

This clone was detected once. The rearrangement links TRBV27 to TRBJ1-1; 12 bases match TRBD1. The J segment lost 1 base and the V segment lost 4 bases, leaving 4 bases of the junction unmatched. The CDR3 is made up of 16 amino acids. Germline CDR1 reads MNHEY; CDR2 reads SMNVEV (reference sequence). The CDR3 spells CASSSWDRGRNTEAFF. The DNA of the CDR3 is TGTGCCAGCAGTTCTTGGGACAGGGGGCGGAACACTGAAGCTTTCTTT.

The J gene is TRBJ1-1, the V gene TRBV11-2, with D maybe TRBD1 (5 bases). This CDR3 is built from 14 residues. V gave up 1 base and J gave up 6 bases, with 12 bases separating them. Germline values: CDR1 SGHAT, CDR2 FQNNGV. The CDR3: CASSLAGHGAEAFF. In DNA, the CDR3 is TGTGCCAGCAGCTTAGCGGGGCATGGTGCTGAAGCTTTCTTT.